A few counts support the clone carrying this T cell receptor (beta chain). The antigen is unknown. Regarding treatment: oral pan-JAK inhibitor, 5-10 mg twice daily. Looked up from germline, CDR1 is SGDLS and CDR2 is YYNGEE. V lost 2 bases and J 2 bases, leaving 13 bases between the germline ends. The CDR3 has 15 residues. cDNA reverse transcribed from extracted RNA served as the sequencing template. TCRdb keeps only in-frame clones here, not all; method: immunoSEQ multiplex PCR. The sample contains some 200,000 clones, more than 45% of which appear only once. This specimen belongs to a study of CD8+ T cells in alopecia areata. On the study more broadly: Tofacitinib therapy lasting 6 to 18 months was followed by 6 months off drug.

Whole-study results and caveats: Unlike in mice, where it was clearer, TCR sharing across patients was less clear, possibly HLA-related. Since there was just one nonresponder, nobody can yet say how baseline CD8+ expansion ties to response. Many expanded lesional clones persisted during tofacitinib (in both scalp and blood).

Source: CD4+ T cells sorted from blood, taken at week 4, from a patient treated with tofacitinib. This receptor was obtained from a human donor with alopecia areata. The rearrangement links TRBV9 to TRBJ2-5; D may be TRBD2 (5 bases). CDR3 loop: CASSVSGSGQETQYF. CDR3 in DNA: TGTGCCAGCAGCGTTAGTGGGAGTGGGCAAGAGACCCAGTACTTC.